Listed here are 8 T cell receptor beta chains from one sample, sequenced in a study of blood T cell repertoires in COVID-19. Measured with immunoSEQ multiplex PCR; TCRdb has only the in-frame clones, and not every one. The table includes some 180,000 clones, about four fifths detected once. Specimen: PBMCs or T cells enriched from blood (not recorded which). The source of these receptors is a woman younger than 45 who had been exposed to COVID-19.

Turning to this clone: A much bigger clone sits one base away, suggesting this may be a read error. V and J are TRBV2 and TRBJ1-5, with 7 positions matching TRBD1. V gave up 6 bases and J gave up 6 bases; unmatched junction bases: 5. The CDR3 extends over 13 amino acids. CDR1 and CDR2 (germline): SNHLY, FYNNEI. The CDR3 protein is CASSGTGVQPQHF. As DNA, the CDR3 is TGTGCCAGCAGCGGAACAGGGGTTCAGCCCCAGCATTTT.

The V call is TRBV5-5, the J call TRBJ2-2; 8 nucleotides line up with TRBD1. The CDR3 loop spans 16 amino acids. CDR1 and CDR2 from the germline V gene are SGHKS and YYEKEE (reference sequence). Unmatched junction bases numbered 9, after V lost 4 bases and J lost 4 bases. The CDR3 reads CASSLRGQGATGELFF. CDR3 nucleotides: TGTGCCAGCAGCCTTAGAGGACAGGGCGCCACCGGGGAGCTGTTTTTT. The complete variable domain, with remaining parts taken from reference TRBV5-5 and TRBJ2-2, reads DAGVTQSPTHLIKTRGQQVTLRCSPISGHKSVSWYQQVLGQGPQFIFQYYEKEERGRGNFPDRFSARQFPNYSSELNVNALLLGDSALYLCASSLRGQGATGELFFGEGSRLTVL.

This clone was detected once. The chain uses TRBV14 and TRBJ2-1, with D hard to call. Germline V gene sequence: CDR1 SGHDN, CDR2 FVKESK. The germline V and J ends were trimmed by 6 bases and 7 bases, with 7 bases remaining between them. This CDR3 contains 11 residues. CDR3 nucleotides: TGTGCCAGCAGTCTCGTGAATGAGCAGTTCTTC. Protein: CASSLVNEQFF.

The chain recombines TRBV2 with TRBJ1-1, with a tentative D call TRBD1 (5 bases). CDR3 length: 12 residues. Germline assignment: CDR1 SNHLY and CDR2 FYNNEI. Trimming took off 7 bases at V and 6 bases at J, with 12 bases between the two ends. The DNA of the CDR3 is TGTGCCAGCAAACCCCAGGGTCCTGAAGCTTTCTTT. Translating gives CASKPQGPEAFF.

The rearrangement links TRBV6-5 to TRBJ1-1, with D possibly being TRBD1 (6 bases). This CDR3 spans 15 amino acids. V was pared by 4 bases and J by 0 bases, with 12 bases between. Germline V CDR1 and CDR2: MNHEY, SVGAGI. The CDR3, as DNA: TGTGCCAGCAGTTCCACAAGACAGGTGAACACTGAAGCTTTCTTT. Translating it yields CASSSTRQVNTEAFF.

The chain links TRBV5-6 to TRBJ1-2, with TRBD1 matching 7 bases. Germline-derived CDR1 and CDR2 are SGHDT and YYEEEE. V was clipped by 4 bases and J by 7 bases; unmatched bases: 16. The CDR3 covers 16 residues. As DNA, the CDR3 is TGTGCCAGCAGCGGAGAACCCACAGGGGCGGCCTTTGGCTACACCTTC. Translation gives CASSGEPTGAAFGYTF.

A single count supports this clone. This sequence joins TRBV28 and TRBJ2-7, with D possibly matching TRBD2 (5 bases). Trimming pared 1 base from V and 2 bases from J, leaving 9 bases between. CDR3 size: 14 residues. The germline CDR1 and CDR2 sequences are MDHEN and SYDVKM. CDR3 bases: TGTGCCAGCAGTTTATTAGGGAGTGCCTACGAGCAGTACTTC. The encoded protein is CASSLLGSAYEQYF.

The CDR3 loop reads CASSQDAPGTGVDTQYF. DNA of the CDR3: TGTGCCAGCAGCCAAGATGCCCCGGGGACGGGGGTGGATACGCAGTATTTT. The genes are TRBV14 and TRBJ2-3; D perhaps matches TRBD2 (6 bases). CDR3 size: 17 residues. The germline V gene encodes CDR1 SGHDN and CDR2 FVKESK. The germline V and J ends were trimmed by 0 bases and 6 bases, with 19 bases remaining between them.